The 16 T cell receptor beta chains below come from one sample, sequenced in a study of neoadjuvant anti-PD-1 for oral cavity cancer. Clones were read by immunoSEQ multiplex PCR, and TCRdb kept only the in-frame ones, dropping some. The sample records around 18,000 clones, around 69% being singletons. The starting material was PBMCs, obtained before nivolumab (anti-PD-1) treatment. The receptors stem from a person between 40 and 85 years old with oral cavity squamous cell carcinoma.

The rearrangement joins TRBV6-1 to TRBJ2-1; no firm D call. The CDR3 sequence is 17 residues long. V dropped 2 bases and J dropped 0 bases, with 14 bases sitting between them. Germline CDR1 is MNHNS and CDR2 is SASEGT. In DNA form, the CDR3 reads TGTGCCAGCAGTGAATTTTCGGTGGAGTTCTCCTACAATGAGCAGTTCTTC. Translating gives CASSEFSVEFSYNEQFF.

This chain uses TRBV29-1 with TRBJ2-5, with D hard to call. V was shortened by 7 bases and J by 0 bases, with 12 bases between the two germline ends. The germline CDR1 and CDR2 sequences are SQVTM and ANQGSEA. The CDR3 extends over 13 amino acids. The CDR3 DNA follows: TGCAGCGATCAAGCCTTGAACCAAGAGACCCAGTACTTC. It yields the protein CSDQALNQETQYF. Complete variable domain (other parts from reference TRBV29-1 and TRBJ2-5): SAVISQKPSRDICQRGTSLTIQCQVDSQVTMMFWYRQQPGQSLTLIATANQGSEATYESGFVIDKFPISRPNLTFSTLTVSNMSPEDSSIYLCSDQALNQETQYFGPGTRLLVL.

DNA of the CDR3: TGTGCCAGCAGCCTACGACTAGCGGGCCAAGAGACCCAGTACTTC. This gives the protein CASSLRLAGQETQYF. The rearrangement uses TRBV6-5 and TRBJ2-5, with 10 bases aligning to TRBD2. V lost 6 bases, J lost 1 base, and 5 bases stayed unmatched. The CDR3 totals 15 residues. Germline lookup yields CDR1 MNHEY and CDR2 SVGAGI.

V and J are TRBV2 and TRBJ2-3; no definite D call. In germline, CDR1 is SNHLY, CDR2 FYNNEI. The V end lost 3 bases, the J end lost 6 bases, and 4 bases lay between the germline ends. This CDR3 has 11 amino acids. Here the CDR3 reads CASSEIDTQYF. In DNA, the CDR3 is TGTGCCAGCAGTGAGATCGATACGCAGTATTTT.

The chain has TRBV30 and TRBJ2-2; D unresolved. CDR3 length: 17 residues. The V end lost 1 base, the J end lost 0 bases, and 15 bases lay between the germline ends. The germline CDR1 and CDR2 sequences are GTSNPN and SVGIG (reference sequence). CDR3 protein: CAWSAIQQSSNTGELFF. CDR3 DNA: TGTGCCTGGAGTGCTATCCAACAGAGCTCGAACACCGGGGAGCTGTTTTTT.

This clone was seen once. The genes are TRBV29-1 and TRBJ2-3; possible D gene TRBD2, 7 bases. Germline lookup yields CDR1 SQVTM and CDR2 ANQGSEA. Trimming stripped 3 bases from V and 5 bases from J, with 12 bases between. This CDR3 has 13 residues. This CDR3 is CSVDRGAKDTQYF. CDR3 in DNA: TGCAGCGTTGATCGGGGGGCGAAAGATACGCAGTATTTT.

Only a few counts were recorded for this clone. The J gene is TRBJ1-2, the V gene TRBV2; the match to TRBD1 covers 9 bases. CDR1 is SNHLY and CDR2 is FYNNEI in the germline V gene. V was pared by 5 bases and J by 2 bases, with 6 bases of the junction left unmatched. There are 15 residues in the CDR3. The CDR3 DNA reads TGTGCCAGCAGTTTGCCGGGACAGGGAAACTATGGCTACACCTTC. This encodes CASSLPGQGNYGYTF.

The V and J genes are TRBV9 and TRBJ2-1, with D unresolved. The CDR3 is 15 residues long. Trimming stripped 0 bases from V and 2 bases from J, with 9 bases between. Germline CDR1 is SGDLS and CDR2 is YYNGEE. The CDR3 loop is CASSVERWAYNEQFF. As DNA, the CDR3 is TGTGCCAGCAGCGTAGAACGTTGGGCCTACAATGAGCAGTTCTTC.

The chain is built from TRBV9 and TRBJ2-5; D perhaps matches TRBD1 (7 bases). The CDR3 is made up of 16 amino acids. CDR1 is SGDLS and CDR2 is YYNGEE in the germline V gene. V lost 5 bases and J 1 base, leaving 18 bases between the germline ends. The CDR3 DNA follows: TGTGCCAGCAGTCAAACCCCCCAGGGGGGCCAAGAGACCCAGTACTTC. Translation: CASSQTPQGGQETQYF. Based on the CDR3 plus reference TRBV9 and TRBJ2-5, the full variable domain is DSGVTQTPKHLITATGQRVTLRCSPRSGDLSVYWYQQSLDQGLQFLIQYYNGEERAKGNILERFSAQQFPDLHSELNLSSLELGDSALYFCASSQTPQGGQETQYFGPGTRLLVL.

The CDR3 nucleotides read TGTGCCAGCAGTGTTAGCTACAATGAGCAGTTCTTC. This codes for CASSVSYNEQFF. V is TRBV2 and J is TRBJ2-1, with D hard to call. This CDR3 spans 12 amino acids. Trimming removed 4 bases at V and 3 bases at J, with 4 bases between. Germline loops: CDR1 SNHLY, CDR2 FYNNEI.

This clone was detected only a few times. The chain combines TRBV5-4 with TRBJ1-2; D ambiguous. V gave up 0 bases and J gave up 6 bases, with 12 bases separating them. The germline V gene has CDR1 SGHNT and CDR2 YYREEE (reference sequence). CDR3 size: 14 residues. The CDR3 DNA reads TGTGCCAGCAGCTTGGCGGGGAATGATCATGGCTACACCTTC. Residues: CASSLAGNDHGYTF.

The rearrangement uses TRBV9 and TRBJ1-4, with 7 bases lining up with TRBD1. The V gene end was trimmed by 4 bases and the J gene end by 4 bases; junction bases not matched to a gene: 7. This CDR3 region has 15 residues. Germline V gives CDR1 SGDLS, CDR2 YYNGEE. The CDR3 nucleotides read TGTGCCAGCAGCACCGGGACAGCGAATAATGAAAAACTGTTTTTT. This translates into CASSTGTANNEKLFF.

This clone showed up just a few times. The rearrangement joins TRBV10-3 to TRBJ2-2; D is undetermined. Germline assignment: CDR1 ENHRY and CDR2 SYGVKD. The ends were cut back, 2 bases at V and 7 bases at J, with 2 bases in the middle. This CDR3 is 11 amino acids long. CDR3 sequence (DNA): TGTGCCATCAGTGAGGGCGGGGAGCTGTTTTTT. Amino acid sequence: CAISEGGELFF.

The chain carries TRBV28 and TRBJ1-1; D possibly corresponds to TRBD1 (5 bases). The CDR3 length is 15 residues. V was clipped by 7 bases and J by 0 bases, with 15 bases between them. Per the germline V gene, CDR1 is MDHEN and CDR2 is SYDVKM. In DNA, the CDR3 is TGTGCCAGCACTGTCGGGGGGATTTTGAACACTGAAGCTTTCTTT. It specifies CASTVGGILNTEAFF.

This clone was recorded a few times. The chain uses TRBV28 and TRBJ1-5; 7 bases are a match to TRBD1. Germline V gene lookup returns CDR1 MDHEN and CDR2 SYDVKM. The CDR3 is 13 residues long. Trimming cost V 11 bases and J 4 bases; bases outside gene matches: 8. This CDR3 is CAGKTGENQPQHF. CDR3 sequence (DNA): TGTGCCGGCAAAACAGGGGAAAATCAGCCCCAGCATTTT.

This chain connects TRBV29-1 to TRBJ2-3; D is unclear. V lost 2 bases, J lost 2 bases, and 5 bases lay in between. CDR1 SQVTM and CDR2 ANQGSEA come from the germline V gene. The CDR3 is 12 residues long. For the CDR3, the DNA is TGCAGCGTTGAAACAGCCACAGATACGCAGTATTTT. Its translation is CSVETATDTQYF.